The present TCR beta chain was sequenced within a study of blood T cell repertoires in COVID-19 (dated by TCRdb to the early 2020s). With regard to the full study: Samples covering the acute and convalescent phases of COVID-19 were provided by collaborators in the United States, Italy and Spain. The prospective study material was composed of cDNA or gDNA derived from T cells, B-cell-depleted T cells, or PBMCs. Subjects who had been exposed to COVID-19, were actively infected with it, or had recovered from it provided the deeply sampled blood TCRbeta repertoires that made up the dataset. The repertoires were released in a freely available public database intended as a resource for research on the immune response to SARS-CoV-2. The samples were drawn from two sources: the first 160 participants of the ongoing ImmuneRACE study, and 1,254 subjects contributed by 6 global collaborators. Nearly every sample came with metadata listing a de-identified subject ID, COVID-19 status, age in years and sex. Where available, HLA class I and class II types were taken from metadata supplied by the sample provider and were not determined by assay-based typing. The paper as a whole reports these results and caveats: Clinical and demographic metadata were provided uncurated, with the amount varying by source and participant.

The immunoSEQ Assay, a bias-controlled multiplex PCR, was used to amplify TCRbeta CDR3 regions from genomic DNA. Regarding the original processing steps: Nucleated cell counts per sample were estimated from amplification of reference gene primers within the assay. To quantify the absolute abundance of each unique TCRbeta CDR3 rearrangement, sequence reads were collapsed and filtered. For each sample, productive Simpson clonality was calculated as the square root of Simpson's diversity index over productive rearrangements. TCRdb retrieved this table from immuneACCESS and kept in-frame rearrangements only. Not all clones are present; in checked studies, unresolved V genes account for under half, and no reason is known for the remainder. V and J calls and clone size are those listed in that table; D and trimming were worked out from the DNA. For this sample there are about 410,000 clones; around 89% appear just once. Jointly, the top ten make up around 1.5% of the sample.

Concerning this clone: Its specific antigen is unknown. Base qualities were left out, and no much larger clone turns up one base away.

The germline ends are 15 bases apart after V is trimmed by 3 bases and J by 7 bases. Taken from cysteine to phenylalanine, the CDR3 has 14 residues. Of the read, only the CDR3 DNA is kept; its 42 bases are in frame from base 1. CDR1 and CDR2, looked up from the germline V gene, are MDHEN and SYDVKM. In Seattle, one collaborating source enrolled patients while the infection was active and tracked those patients longitudinally over the course of disease. Each collaborating institution followed its own protocols to collect whole blood in K2EDTA tubes. For TCRbeta analysis, collaborators shipped samples in one of three forms: frozen whole blood, isolated PBMCs, or DNA extracted from either of those sample types.

Sequencing was performed on peripheral blood. The sequence links TRBV28 to TRBJ1-2; the D gene remains uncertain. The TCR comes from a woman in her 40s with COVID-19, enrolled during active disease. The CDR3 reads as follows: CASSLVGQDFGYTF. The sequenced DNA: TGTGCCAGCAGTTTGGTTGGTCAGGACTTTGGCTACACCTTC.